The TCR beta chain under discussion was sequenced for a study of cytomegalovirus exposure and HLA in healthy donors. In its sample, this clone was seen a few times. CDR3 length: 15 amino acids. J gave up 4 bases and V 7 bases, and 8 bases lay outside the gene matches. Germline V gene data show CDR1 as SNHLY and CDR2 as FYNNEI. Primers: 60 Vbeta forward and 13 Jbeta reverse. Sequenced by immunoSEQ multiplex PCR; TCRdb stores in-frame clones only, minus some. The sample records approximately 270,000 clones, 80% being singletons. This TCR derives from a girl under 10 years old in good health and CMV-seronegative. The sample taken for sequencing was PBMCs. The gene calls are TRBV2 and TRBJ2-3; TRBD2 matches at 10 bases. The CDR3 nucleotides are TGTGCCAGCAAAAAGGAAGCGGGGGGGCCAGATACGCAGTATTTT. Translated, it gives CASKKEAGGPDTQYF.